The 21 T cell receptor beta chains below all came from one sample that was sequenced in a study of shared T cell receptors in the human thymus. The assay was immunoSEQ multiplex PCR, and TCRdb's table has in-frame clones only and misses some. The sample comprises 500,000 to 550,000 clones, around 82% of which are singletons, and about 0.014% rests with the top ten. The sample also formed part of further work on human thymus T cells.

The sequenced sample was thymocytes. The receptors were sampled from a boy in the first two years of life with a congenital heart defect.

The chain combines TRBV19 with TRBJ2-1, with 11 bases that match TRBD2. The CDR3 consists of 17 residues. Germline V gene data show CDR1 as LNHDA and CDR2 as SQIVND (reference sequence). Trimming took 5 bases from V and 7 from J; bases not matched to a gene: 13. The CDR3 region has the DNA TGTGCCAGTAGTTCAGGACTAGCGGGTGGGTCGGGGAATGAGCAGTTCTTC. It is translated as CASSSGLAGGSGNEQFF.

This chain links TRBV14 with TRBJ2-2; possibly TRBD2 for D (6 bases). The CDR3 is 18 residues long. Germline CDR1 is SGHDN and CDR2 is FVKESK. Trimming took 0 bases from V and 5 from J, leaving 19 bases between them. This CDR3 is CASSQDFGVGGRTGELFF. Written as DNA, the CDR3 is TGTGCCAGCAGCCAAGATTTTGGGGTCGGGGGAAGGACCGGGGAGCTGTTTTTT.

The chain carries TRBV7-6 and TRBJ2-7; possibly TRBD2 for D (7 bases). Germline CDR1 is SGHVS and CDR2 is FNYEAQ. The V end was cut by 1 base, the J end by 3 bases, with 16 bases between. The CDR3 length is 16 residues. The CDR3: CASSLESGGGLYEQYF. DNA for the CDR3: TGTGCCAGCAGCTTAGAGAGTGGGGGGGGCCTCTACGAGCAGTACTTC.

This chain joins TRBV5-8 and TRBJ2-7; possible D gene TRBD2, 6 bases. The germline V gene has CDR1 SGHTS and CDR2 YDEGEE. The CDR3 spans 15 residues. V gave up 0 bases and J gave up 6 bases, with 16 bases separating them. The CDR3 DNA follows: TGTGCCAGCAGCTTGGAAGCCGGAGGGCCCCTCGAGCAGTACTTC. Translating it yields CASSLEAGGPLEQYF.

This clone occurred a few times. The rearrangement uses TRBV30 and TRBJ2-7; a possible D gene is TRBD2 (6 bases). V lost 2 bases and J 5 bases, leaving 16 bases between the germline ends. CDR1 and CDR2 (germline): GTSNPN, SVGIG (reference sequence). This CDR3 has 14 amino acids. The CDR3 DNA reads as TGTGCCTGGAGTCCCATAGCGGTTCTGAACGAGCAGTACTTC. It encodes CAWSPIAVLNEQYF.

This sequence joins TRBV20-1 and TRBJ1-1; no reliable D call. CDR1 and CDR2 (germline): DFQATT, SNEGSKA (reference sequence). The CDR3 is made up of 11 amino acids. V was pared by 6 bases and J by 6 bases, with 11 bases between. CDR3 DNA sequence: TGCAGTGCCAATAGGGAGGCTGAAGCTTTCTTT. As protein: CSANREAEAFF.

V usage is TRBV19 and J usage is TRBJ2-5, with D hard to call. Trimming left V 4 bases short and J 5 bases short, with 5 bases between. Germline lookup yields CDR1 LNHDA and CDR2 SQIVND (reference sequence). The CDR3 runs to 11 residues. The CDR3 loop is CASSTPETQYF. CDR3 in DNA: TGTGCCAGTAGTACTCCGGAGACCCAGTACTTC.

V and J are TRBV27 and TRBJ1-3; D remains ambiguous. V lost 5 bases and J 3 bases, leaving 11 bases between the germline ends. The CDR3 totals 14 residues. The germline gives CDR1 MNHEY, CDR2 SMNVEV (reference sequence). The CDR3 here is CASSPPGGGNTIYF. In nucleotides, the CDR3 is TGTGCCAGCAGTCCTCCGGGAGGTGGAAACACCATATATTTT.

The V call is TRBV9, the J call TRBJ2-4; D gene unclear. In germline, CDR1 is SGDLS, CDR2 YYNGEE. V was cut by 1 base and J by 0 bases, with 5 bases left in between. The CDR3 covers 14 residues. Written as DNA, the CDR3 is TGTGCCAGCAGCGTAAACTTAGCCAAAAACATTCAGTACTTC. Its protein is CASSVNLAKNIQYF.

The genes are TRBV14 and TRBJ1-1; a weak D match, TRBD1 (6 bases). Germline V gives CDR1 SGHDN, CDR2 FVKESK. CDR3 length equals 16 residues. The germline V and J ends were trimmed by 2 bases and 1 base, with 14 bases remaining between them. This chain's CDR3 is CASSQIRTATNTEAFF. The CDR3 DNA is TGTGCCAGCAGCCAAATAAGGACAGCAACGAACACTGAAGCTTTCTTT.

This clone was detected once. The gene calls are TRBV25-1 and TRBJ2-7; 7 bases are a match to TRBD1. Germline CDR1 MGHDK, CDR2 SYGVNS. The CDR3 contains 15 residues. V shed 6 bases and J 3 bases; nucleotides not matched to a gene: 11. CDR3 loop: CASSPKDRPNYEQYF. In nucleotides, the CDR3 is TGTGCCAGCAGCCCGAAGGACAGGCCAAACTACGAGCAGTACTTC.

The chain recombines TRBV5-1 with TRBJ2-2; perhaps TRBD2 as D (5 bases). CDR1 SGHRS and CDR2 YFSETQ come from the germline V gene. Trimming shortened V by 3 bases and J by 0 bases, and 9 bases separated the two germline ends. The CDR3 has 15 residues. The CDR3: CASSSELANTGELFF. In nucleotides, the CDR3 is TGCGCCAGCAGCTCAGAACTAGCGAACACCGGGGAGCTGTTTTTT.

CDR3 amino acids: CASSPGTGDIYGYTF. CDR3 DNA sequence: TGTGCCAGCAGTCCCGGGACAGGGGATATCTATGGCTACACCTTC. The chain links TRBV27 to TRBJ1-2; 10 bases are a match to TRBD1. CDR3 length: 15 amino acids. Germline loops: CDR1 MNHEY, CDR2 SMNVEV (reference sequence). Losses at the gene ends were 5 bases for V and 4 bases for J; bases not matched to a gene: 7.

This clone has a handful of counts. V gene TRBV5-1 combines with J gene TRBJ2-5; TRBD2 matches at 13 bases. The V gene end was trimmed by 1 base and the J gene end by 3 bases; junction bases not matched to a gene: 6. The CDR3 has 17 residues. The V gene's germline CDR1 is SGHRS and CDR2 YFSETQ. CDR3 DNA: TGCGCCAGCAGCTTGAAAAGGGGACTAGCGGGAAAAGAGACCCAGTACTTC. It encodes CASSLKRGLAGKETQYF. Full variable domain (remainder filled in from reference TRBV5-1 and TRBJ2-5): KAGVTQTPRYLIKTRGQQVTLSCSPISGHRSVSWYQQTPGQGLQFLFEYFSETQRNKGNFPGRFSGRQFSNSRSEMNVSTLELGDSALYLCASSLKRGLAGKETQYFGPGTRLLVL.

The rearrangement uses TRBV4-3 and TRBJ2-5; the match to TRBD2 covers 15 bases. The CDR3 consists of 17 residues. Germline V gene sequence: CDR1 LGHNA, CDR2 YSLEER. Trimming at V came to 2 bases and at J to 4 bases, leaving 5 bases not matched to a gene. CDR3 sequence reads: CASSQSWTSGRGETQYF. DNA of the CDR3: TGCGCCAGCAGCCAATCTTGGACTAGCGGGAGGGGAGAGACCCAGTACTTC.

The chain recombines TRBV6-6 with TRBJ1-4; maybe TRBD1 (5 bases). Germline V gene lookup returns CDR1 MNHNY and CDR2 SVGAGI (reference sequence). Between the trimmed V and J ends, which lost 2 bases and 4 bases, there was a span of 14 bases. The CDR3 is made up of 16 amino acids. CDR3: CASSYRGHLDNEKLFF. CDR3 nucleotide sequence: TGTGCCAGCAGTTACCGTGGACACCTGGATAATGAAAAACTGTTTTTT.

This chain uses TRBV29-1 with TRBJ2-5; 7 nucleotides align to TRBD2. Germline V lookup: CDR1 SQVTM, CDR2 ANQGSEA. This CDR3 is built from 17 residues. Losses at the gene ends were 0 bases for V and 1 base for J; bases not matched to a gene: 11. The CDR3, as DNA: TGCAGCGTTGAAGATCGAAGGCGGGAGATTGCCCAAGAGACCCAGTACTTC. Protein sequence: CSVEDRRREIAQETQYF.

The chain carries TRBV7-9 and TRBJ2-7; 10 positions agree with TRBD2. V was pared by 4 bases and J by 6 bases, with 6 bases of the junction left unmatched. This CDR3 spans 14 amino acids. Germline V gene sequence: CDR1 SEHNR, CDR2 FQNEAQ (reference sequence). The DNA for the CDR3 is TGTGCCAGCAGCTGCCTAGCGGGAGCGTGCGAGCAGTACTTC. Translated: CASSCLAGACEQYF.

Here the CDR3 reads CASSSDGAIFGNTGELFF. The CDR3 DNA reads as TGTGCCAGCAGCTCCGATGGGGCTATATTCGGGAACACCGGGGAGCTGTTTTTT. V gene TRBV7-2 combines with J gene TRBJ2-2; tentatively, D is TRBD1 (5 bases). Germline V gene sequence: CDR1 SGHTA, CDR2 FQGNSA. The CDR3 is made up of 18 amino acids. V was trimmed by 4 bases and J by 1 base, leaving 19 bases between them.

The chain uses TRBV10-2 and TRBJ2-7; TRBD1 matches at 7 bases. Germline CDR1 reads WSHSY; CDR2 reads SAAADI. V shed 6 bases, J shed 6 bases, and the junction held 8 bases outside the gene matches. The CDR3 is 13 amino acids. CDR3 sequence: CASSRDSPPEQYF. In DNA, the CDR3 is TGCGCCAGCAGCAGGGACAGTCCCCCCGAGCAGTACTTC.

This clone was found once. The rearrangement links TRBV15 to TRBJ1-5; D unresolved. Trimming shortened V by 0 bases and J by 3 bases, and 9 bases separated the two germline ends. The germline V gene has CDR1 LNHNV and CDR2 YYDKDF (reference sequence). The CDR3 is 15 residues long. In nucleotides, the CDR3 is TGTGCCACCAGCAGAGATCCCACTACCAATCAGCCCCAGCATTTT. The encoded protein is CATSRDPTTNQPQHF.